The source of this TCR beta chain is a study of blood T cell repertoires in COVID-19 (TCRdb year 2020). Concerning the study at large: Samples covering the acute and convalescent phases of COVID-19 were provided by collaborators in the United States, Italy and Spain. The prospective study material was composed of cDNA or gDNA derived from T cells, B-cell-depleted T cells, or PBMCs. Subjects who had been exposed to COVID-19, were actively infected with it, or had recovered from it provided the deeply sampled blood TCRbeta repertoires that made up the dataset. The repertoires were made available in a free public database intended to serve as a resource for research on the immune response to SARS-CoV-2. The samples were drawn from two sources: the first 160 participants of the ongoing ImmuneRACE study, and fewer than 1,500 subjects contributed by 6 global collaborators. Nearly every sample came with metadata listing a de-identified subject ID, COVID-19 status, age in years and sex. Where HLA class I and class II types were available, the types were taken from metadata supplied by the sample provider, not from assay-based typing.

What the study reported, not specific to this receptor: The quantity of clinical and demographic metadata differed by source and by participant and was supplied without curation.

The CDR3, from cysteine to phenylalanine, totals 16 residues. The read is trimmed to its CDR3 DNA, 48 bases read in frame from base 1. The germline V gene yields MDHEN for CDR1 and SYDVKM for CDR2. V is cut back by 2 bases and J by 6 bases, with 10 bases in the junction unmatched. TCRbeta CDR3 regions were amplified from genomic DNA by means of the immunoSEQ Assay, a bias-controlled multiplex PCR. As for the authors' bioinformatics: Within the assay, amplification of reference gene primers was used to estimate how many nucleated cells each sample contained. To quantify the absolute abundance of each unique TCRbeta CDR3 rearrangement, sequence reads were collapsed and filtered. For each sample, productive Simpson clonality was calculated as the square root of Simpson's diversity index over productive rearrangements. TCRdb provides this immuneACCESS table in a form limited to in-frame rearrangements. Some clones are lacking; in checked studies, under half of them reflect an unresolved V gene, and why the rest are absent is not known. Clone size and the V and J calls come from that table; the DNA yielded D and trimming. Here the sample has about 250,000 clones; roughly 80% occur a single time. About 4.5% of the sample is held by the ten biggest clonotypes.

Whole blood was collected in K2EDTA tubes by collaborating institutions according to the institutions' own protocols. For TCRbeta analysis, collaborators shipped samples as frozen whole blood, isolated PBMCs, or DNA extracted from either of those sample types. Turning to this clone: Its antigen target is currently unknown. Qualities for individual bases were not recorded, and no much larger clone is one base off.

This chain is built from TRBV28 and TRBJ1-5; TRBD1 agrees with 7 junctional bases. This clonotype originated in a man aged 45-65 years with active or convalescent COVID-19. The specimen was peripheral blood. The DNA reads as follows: TGTGCCAGCAGTTTACCACAGGGGCTCCACTCTCAGCCCCAGCATTTT. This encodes CASSLPQGLHSQPQHF. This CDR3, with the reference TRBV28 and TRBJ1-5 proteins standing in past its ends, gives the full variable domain DVKVTQSSRYLVKRTGEKVFLECVQDMDHENMFWYRQDPGLGLRLIYFSYDVKMKEKGDIPEGYSVSREKKERFSLILESASTNQTSMYLCASSLPQGLHSQPQHFGDGTRLSIL.